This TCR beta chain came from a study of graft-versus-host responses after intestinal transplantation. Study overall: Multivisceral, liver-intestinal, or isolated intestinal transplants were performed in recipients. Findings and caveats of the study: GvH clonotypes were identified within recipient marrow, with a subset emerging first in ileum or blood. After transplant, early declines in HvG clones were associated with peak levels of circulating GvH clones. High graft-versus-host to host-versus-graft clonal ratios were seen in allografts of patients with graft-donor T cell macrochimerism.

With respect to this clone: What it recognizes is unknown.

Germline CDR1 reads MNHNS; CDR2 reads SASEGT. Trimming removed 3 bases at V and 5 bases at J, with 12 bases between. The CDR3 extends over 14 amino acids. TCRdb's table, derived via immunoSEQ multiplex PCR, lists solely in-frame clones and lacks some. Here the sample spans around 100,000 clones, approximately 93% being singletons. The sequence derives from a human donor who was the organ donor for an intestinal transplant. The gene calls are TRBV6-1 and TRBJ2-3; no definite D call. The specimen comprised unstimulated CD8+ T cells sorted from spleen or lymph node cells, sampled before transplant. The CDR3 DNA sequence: TGTGCCAGCAGTGATAACTACCGCGGAGATACGCAGTATTTT. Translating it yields CASSDNYRGDTQYF.